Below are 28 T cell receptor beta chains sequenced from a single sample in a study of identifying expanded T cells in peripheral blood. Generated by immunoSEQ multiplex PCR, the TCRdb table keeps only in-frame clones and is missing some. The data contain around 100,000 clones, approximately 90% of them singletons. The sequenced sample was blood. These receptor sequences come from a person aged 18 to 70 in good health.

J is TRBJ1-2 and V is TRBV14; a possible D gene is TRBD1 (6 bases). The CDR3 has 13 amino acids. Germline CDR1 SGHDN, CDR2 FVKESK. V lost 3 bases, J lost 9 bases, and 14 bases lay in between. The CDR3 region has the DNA TGTGCCAGCAGCCAGGGGGCTAGCGTAAGCTACACCTTC. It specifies CASSQGASVSYTF.

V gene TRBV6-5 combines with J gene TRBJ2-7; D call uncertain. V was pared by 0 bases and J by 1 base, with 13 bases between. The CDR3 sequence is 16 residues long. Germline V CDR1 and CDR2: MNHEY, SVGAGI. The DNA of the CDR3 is TGTGCCAGCAGTTACTCGAAAATCGGATTTTCCTACGAGCAGTACTTC. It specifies CASSYSKIGFSYEQYF.

DNA of the CDR3: TGTGCCAGCAGCTCCGAGCCTCAAGATTATCATGGGACTAATGAAAAACTGTTTTTT. This translates into CASSSEPQDYHGTNEKLFF. The rearrangement links TRBV7-8 to TRBJ1-4, with unresolved D. The germline V and J ends were trimmed by 4 bases and 2 bases, with 23 bases remaining between them. The CDR3 consists of 19 residues. Germline values: CDR1 SGHVS, CDR2 FQNEAQ.

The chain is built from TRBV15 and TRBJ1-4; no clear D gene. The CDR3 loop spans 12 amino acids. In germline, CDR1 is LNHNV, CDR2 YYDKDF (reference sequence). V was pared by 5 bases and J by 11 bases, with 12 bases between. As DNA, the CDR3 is TGTGCCACCAGCCCCGGCCTAGGGAAACTGTTTTTT. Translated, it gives CATSPGLGKLFF.

The CDR3 DNA is TGTGCCAGCAGCTTGGCAGACACTGAAGCTTTCTTT. Translated, it gives CASSLADTEAFF. This chain uses TRBV5-4 with TRBJ1-1, with no clear D. The CDR3 spans 12 residues. Trimming shortened V by 0 bases and J by 3 bases, and 3 bases separated the two germline ends. Germline CDR1 reads SGHNT; CDR2 reads YYREEE (reference sequence).

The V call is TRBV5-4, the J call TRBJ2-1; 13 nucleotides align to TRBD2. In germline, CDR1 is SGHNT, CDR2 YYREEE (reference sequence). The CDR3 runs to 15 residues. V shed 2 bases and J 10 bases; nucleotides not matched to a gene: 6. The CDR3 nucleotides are TGTGCCAGCAGCTTACTAGCGGGGGGGCAGGACGAGCAGTTCTTC. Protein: CASSLLAGGQDEQFF.

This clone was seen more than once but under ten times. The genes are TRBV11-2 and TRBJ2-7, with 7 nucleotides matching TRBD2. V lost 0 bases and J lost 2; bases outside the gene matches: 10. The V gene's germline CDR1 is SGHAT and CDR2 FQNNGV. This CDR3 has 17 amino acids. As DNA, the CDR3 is TGTGCCAGCAGCTTAGAAATTTGGGCGGGGGAGGCCTACGAGCAGTACTTC. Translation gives CASSLEIWAGEAYEQYF.

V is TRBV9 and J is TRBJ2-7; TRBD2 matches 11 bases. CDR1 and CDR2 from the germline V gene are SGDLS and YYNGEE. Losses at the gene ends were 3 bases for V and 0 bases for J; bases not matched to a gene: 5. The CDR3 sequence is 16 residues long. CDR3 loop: CASSETSGDPSYEQYF. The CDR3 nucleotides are TGTGCCAGCAGCGAGACTAGCGGGGACCCCTCCTACGAGCAGTACTTC. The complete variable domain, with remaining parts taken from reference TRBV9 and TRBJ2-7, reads DSGVTQTPKHLITATGQRVTLRCSPRSGDLSVYWYQQSLDQGLQFLIQYYNGEERAKGNILERFSAQQFPDLHSELNLSSLELGDSALYFCASSETSGDPSYEQYFGPGTRLTVT.

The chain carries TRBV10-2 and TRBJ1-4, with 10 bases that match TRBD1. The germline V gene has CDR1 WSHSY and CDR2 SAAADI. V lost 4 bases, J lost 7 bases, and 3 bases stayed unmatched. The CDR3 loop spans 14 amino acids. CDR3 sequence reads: CASSGTGGGEKLFF. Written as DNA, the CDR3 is TGCGCCAGCAGTGGGACAGGGGGGGGTGAAAAACTGTTTTTT.

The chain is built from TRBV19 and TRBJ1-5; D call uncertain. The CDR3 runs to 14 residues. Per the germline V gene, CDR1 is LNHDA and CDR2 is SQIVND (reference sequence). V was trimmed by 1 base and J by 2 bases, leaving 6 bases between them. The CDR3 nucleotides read TGTGCCAGTAGTATAGGGTGGGGCAATCAGCCCCAGCATTTT. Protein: CASSIGWGNQPQHF.

CDR3 loop: CASRSGSPNTGELFF. In DNA, the CDR3 is TGCGCCAGCAGATCGGGCAGCCCGAACACCGGGGAGCTGTTTTTT. This chain connects TRBV5-1 to TRBJ2-2; D unresolved. The CDR3 is 15 residues long. Trimming took off 5 bases at V and 0 bases at J, with 11 bases between the two ends. Germline V lookup: CDR1 SGHRS, CDR2 YFSETQ.

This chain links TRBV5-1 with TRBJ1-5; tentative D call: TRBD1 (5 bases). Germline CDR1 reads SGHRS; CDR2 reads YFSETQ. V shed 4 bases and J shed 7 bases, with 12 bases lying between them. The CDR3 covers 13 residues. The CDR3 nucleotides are TGCGCCAGCAGCCGGGACGTAGGGCAGCCCCAGCATTTT. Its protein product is CASSRDVGQPQHF. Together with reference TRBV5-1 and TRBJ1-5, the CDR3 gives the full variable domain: KAGVTQTPRYLIKTRGQQVTLSCSPISGHRSVSWYQQTPGQGLQFLFEYFSETQRNKGNFPGRFSGRQFSNSRSEMNVSTLELGDSALYLCASSRDVGQPQHFGDGTRLSIL.

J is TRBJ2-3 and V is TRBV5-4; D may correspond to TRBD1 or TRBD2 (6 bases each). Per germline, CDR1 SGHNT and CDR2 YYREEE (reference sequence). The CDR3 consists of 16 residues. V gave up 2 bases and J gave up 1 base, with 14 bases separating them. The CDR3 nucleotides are TGTGCCAGCAGCTTTTACAGTGGGGGGCGCACAGATACGCAGTATTTT. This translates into CASSFYSGGRTDTQYF.

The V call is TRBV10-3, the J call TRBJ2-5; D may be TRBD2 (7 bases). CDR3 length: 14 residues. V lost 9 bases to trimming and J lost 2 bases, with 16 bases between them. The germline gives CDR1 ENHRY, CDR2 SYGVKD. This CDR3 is CAMGVGGGQETQYF. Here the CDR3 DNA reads TGTGCCATGGGCGTAGGGGGGGGACAAGAGACCCAGTACTTC.

The CDR3 region has the DNA TGTGCCAGCTCACCACCTACAAGGAACACTGAAGCTTTCTTT. This encodes CASSPPTRNTEAFF. The V and J genes are TRBV18 and TRBJ1-1; D remains ambiguous. Germline assignment: CDR1 KGHSH and CDR2 LQKENI. V lost 0 bases and J lost 1, with 6 bases in between. This CDR3 spans 14 amino acids.

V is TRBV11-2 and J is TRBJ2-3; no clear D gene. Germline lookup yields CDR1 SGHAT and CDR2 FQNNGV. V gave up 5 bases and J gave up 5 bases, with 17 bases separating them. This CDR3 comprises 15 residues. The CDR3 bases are TGTGCCAGCAGCCCCATAGGTTATATCGGAGATACGCAGTATTTT. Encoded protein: CASSPIGYIGDTQYF.

In DNA form, the CDR3 reads TGTGCCAGCAGCTTAGATCGGGGGAACTATGGCTACACCTTC. Its protein is CASSLDRGNYGYTF. The chain links TRBV11-2 to TRBJ1-2; the D gene is possibly TRBD1 (5 bases). The CDR3 extends over 14 amino acids. V was cut by 0 bases and J by 2 bases, with 7 bases left in between. In germline, CDR1 is SGHAT, CDR2 FQNNGV. The variable domain in full, with the rest retrieved from reference TRBV11-2 and TRBJ1-2, is EAGVAQSPRYKIIEKRQSVAFWCNPISGHATLYWYQQILGQGPKLLIQFQNNGVVDDSQLPKDRFSAERLKGVDSTLKIQPAKLEDSAVYLCASSLDRGNYGYTFGSGTRLTVV.

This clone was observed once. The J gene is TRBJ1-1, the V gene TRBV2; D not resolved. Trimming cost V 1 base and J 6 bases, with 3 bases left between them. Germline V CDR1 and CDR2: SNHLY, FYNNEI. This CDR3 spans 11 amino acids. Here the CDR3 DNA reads TGTGCCAGCAGTGAAGTACCTGAAGCTTTCTTT. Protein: CASSEVPEAFF.

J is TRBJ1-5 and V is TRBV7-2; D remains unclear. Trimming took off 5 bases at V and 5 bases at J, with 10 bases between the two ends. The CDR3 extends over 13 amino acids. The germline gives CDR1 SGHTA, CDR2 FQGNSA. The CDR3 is CASSLIGDQPQHF. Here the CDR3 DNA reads TGTGCCAGCAGCCTAATAGGCGATCAGCCCCAGCATTTT.

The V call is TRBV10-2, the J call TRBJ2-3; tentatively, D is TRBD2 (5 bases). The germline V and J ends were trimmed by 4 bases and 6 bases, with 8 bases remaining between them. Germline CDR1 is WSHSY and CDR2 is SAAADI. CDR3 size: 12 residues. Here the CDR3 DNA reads TGCGCCAGCAGTGCGGCGGGTGATACGCAGTATTTT. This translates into CASSAAGDTQYF.

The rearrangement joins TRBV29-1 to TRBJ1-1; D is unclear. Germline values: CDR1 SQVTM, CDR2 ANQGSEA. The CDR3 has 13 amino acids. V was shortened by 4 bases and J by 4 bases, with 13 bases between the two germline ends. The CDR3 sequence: CSVARVLSTEAFF. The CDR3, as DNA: TGCAGCGTTGCTCGGGTTTTAAGCACTGAAGCTTTCTTT.

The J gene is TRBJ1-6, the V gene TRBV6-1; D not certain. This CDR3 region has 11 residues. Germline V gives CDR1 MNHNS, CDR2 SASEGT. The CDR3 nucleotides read TGTGCTACCCAAGCGGGTTCACCCCTCCACTTT. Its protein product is CATQAGSPLHF.

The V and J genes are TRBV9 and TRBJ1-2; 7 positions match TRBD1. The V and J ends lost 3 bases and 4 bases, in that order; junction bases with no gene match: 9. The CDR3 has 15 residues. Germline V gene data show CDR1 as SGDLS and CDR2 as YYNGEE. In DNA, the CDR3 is TGTGCCAGCAGCGGGGGAGGGACAGCTACCTATGGCTACACCTTC. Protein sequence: CASSGGGTATYGYTF.

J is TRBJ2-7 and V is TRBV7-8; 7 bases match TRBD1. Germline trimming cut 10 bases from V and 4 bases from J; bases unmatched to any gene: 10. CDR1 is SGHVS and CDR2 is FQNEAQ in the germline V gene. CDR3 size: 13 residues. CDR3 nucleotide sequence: TGTGCCACCTCGGTAGGGACAGCATACGAGCAGTACTTC. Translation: CATSVGTAYEQYF.

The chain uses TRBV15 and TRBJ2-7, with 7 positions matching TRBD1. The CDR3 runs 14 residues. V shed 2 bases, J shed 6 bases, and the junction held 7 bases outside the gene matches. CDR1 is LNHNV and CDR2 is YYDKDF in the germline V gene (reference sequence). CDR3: CATSRSTGAGEQYF. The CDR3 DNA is TGTGCCACCAGCAGATCCACAGGGGCAGGCGAGCAGTACTTC.

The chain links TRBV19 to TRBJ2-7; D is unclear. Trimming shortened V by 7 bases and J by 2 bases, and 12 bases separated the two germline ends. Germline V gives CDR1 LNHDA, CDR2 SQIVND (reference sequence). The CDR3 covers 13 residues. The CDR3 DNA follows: TGTGCCAGTAAGAGTGGCAGCGCCTACGAGCAGTACTTC. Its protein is CASKSGSAYEQYF. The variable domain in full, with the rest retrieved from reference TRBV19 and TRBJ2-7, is DGGITQSPKYLFRKEGQNVTLSCEQNLNHDAMYWYRQDPGQGLRLIYYSQIVNDFQKGDIAEGYSVSREKKESFPLTVTSAQKNPTAFYLCASKSGSAYEQYFGPGTRLTVT.

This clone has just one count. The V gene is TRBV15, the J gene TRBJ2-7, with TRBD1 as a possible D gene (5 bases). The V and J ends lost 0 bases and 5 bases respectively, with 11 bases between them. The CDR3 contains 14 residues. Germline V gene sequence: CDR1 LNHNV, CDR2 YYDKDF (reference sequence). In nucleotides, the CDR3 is TGTGCCACCAGCAGAGACAGGGTAGCCAACGAGCAGTACTTC. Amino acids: CATSRDRVANEQYF.

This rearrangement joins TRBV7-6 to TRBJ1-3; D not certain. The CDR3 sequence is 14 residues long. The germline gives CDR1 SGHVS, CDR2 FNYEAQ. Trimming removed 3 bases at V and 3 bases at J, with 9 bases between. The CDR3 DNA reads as TGTGCCAGCAGCTTTGGTGGTATTGGAAACACCATATATTTT. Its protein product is CASSFGGIGNTIYF.